This T cell receptor beta chain was recovered during a study of control samples from healthy donors and cancer patients (dated by TCRdb to the early 2020s). Trimming leaves V shorter by 4 bases and J shorter by 9 bases, with the junction holding 14 bases beyond the gene matches. From cysteine to phenylalanine, the CDR3 is 16 amino acids long. Only CDR3 DNA remains: 48 bases, in frame from the first base. CDR1 and CDR2 are read off the germline V gene (reference sequence) as WNHNN and SYGVQD. Library construction relied on the immunoSEQ multiplex PCR assay. As stored in TCRdb, this immuneACCESS dataset retains in-frame rearrangements with V and J assigned. A fraction of the clones does not appear; measured against another copy, unresolved V genes explain less than half of the discrepancy, and the remainder lacks a known reason. Within this sample are roughly 200,000 clones, with around 94% of them counted one time only. Together, the top ten hold less than 1.6% of the sample.

As regards this clone: This receptor's antigen is unknown. No per-base quality is available; no much larger clone lies one base away.

The chain links TRBV10-1 with TRBJ2-1; TRBD1 agrees with 8 junctional bases. Sequencing input: blood. The TCR sequence derives from a man over 45 in good health. The DNA is as follows: TGCGCCAGCAGTGGTTCCCCTGGACAGGGTAGCGGTGAGCAGTTCTTC. This is translated as CASSGSPGQGSGEQFF.